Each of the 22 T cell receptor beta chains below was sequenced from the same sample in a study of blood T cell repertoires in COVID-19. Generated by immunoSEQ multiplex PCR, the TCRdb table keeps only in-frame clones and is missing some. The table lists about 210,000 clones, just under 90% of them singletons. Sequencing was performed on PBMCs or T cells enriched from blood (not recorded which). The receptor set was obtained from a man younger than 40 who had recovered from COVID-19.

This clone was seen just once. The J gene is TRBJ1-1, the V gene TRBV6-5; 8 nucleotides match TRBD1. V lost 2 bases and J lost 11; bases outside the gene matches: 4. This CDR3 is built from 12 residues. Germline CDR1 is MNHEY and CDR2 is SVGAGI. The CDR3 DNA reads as TGTGCCAGCAGTTACGGACAGGGTGACGCTTTCTTT. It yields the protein CASSYGQGDAFF.

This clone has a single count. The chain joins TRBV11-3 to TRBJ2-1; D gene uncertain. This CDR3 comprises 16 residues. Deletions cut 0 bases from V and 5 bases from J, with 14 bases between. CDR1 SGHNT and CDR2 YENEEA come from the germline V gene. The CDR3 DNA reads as TGTGCCAGCAGCTTAGACATCCTCGGTCGGGACAATGAGCAGTTCTTC. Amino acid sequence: CASSLDILGRDNEQFF. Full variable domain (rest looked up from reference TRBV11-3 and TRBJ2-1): EAGVVQSPRYKIIEKKQPVAFWCNPISGHNTLYWYLQNLGQGPELLIRYENEEAVDDSQLPKDRFSAERLKGVDSTLKIQPAELGDSAVYLCASSLDILGRDNEQFFGPGTRLTVL.

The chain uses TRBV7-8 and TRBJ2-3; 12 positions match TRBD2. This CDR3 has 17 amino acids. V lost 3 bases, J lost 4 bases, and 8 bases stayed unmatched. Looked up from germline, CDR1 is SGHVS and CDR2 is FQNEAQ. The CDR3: CASSFPTSGSSSDTQYF. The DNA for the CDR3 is TGTGCCAGCAGCTTCCCGACTAGCGGGAGTAGTTCAGATACGCAGTATTTT.

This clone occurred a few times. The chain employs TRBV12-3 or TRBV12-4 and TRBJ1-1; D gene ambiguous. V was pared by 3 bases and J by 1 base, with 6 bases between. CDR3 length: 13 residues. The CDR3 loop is CASSFQENTEAFF. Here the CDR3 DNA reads TGTGCCAGCAGTTTCCAGGAGAACACTGAAGCTTTCTTT.

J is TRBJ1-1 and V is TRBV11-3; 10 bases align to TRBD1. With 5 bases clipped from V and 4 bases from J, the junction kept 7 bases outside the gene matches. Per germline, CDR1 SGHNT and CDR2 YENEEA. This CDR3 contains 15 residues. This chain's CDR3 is CASSATDRGVTEAFF. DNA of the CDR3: TGTGCCAGCAGCGCCACGGACAGGGGGGTCACTGAAGCTTTCTTT.

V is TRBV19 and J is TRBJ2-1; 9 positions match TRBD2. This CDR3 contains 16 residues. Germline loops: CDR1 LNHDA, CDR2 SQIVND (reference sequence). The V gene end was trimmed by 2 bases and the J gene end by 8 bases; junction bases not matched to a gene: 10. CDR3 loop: CASSISPGTSIYEQFF. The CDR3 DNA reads TGTGCCAGTAGTATATCCCCCGGGACTAGCATCTATGAGCAGTTCTTC. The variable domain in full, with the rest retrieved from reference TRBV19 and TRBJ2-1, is DGGITQSPKYLFRKEGQNVTLSCEQNLNHDAMYWYRQDPGQGLRLIYYSQIVNDFQKGDIAEGYSVSREKKESFPLTVTSAQKNPTAFYLCASSISPGTSIYEQFFGPGTRLTVL.

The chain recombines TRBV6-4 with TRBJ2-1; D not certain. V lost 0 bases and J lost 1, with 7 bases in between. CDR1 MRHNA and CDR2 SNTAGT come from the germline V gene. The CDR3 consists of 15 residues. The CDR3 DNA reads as TGTGCCAGCAGTGACTCAGCGAGGTCCTACAATGAGCAGTTCTTC. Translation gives CASSDSARSYNEQFF.

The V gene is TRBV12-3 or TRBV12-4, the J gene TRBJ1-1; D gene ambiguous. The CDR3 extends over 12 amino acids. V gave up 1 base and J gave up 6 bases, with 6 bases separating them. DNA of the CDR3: TGTGCCAGCAGTTTAGGAGGATCTGAAGCTTTCTTT. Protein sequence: CASSLGGSEAFF.

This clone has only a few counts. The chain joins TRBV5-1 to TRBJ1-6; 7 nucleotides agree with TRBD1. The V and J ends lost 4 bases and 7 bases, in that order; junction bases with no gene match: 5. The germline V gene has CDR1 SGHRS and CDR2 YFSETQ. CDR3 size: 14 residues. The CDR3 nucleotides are TGCGCCAGCAGCGCCGACAGGGACAATTCACCCCTCCACTTT. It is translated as CASSADRDNSPLHF. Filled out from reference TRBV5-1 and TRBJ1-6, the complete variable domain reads KAGVTQTPRYLIKTRGQQVTLSCSPISGHRSVSWYQQTPGQGLQFLFEYFSETQRNKGNFPGRFSGRQFSNSRSEMNVSTLELGDSALYLCASSADRDNSPLHFGNGTRLTVT.

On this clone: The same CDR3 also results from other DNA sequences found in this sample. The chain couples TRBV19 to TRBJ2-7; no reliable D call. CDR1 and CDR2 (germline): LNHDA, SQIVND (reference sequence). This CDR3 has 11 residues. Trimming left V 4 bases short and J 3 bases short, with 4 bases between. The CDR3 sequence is CASSNSYEQYF. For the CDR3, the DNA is TGTGCCAGTAGTAATAGCTACGAGCAGTACTTC.

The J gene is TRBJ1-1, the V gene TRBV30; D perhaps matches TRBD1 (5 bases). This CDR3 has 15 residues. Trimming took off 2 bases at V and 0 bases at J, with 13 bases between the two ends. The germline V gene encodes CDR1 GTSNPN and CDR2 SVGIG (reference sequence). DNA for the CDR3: TGTGCCTGGAGTTTGGCAGGGCTTATGAACACTGAAGCTTTCTTT. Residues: CAWSLAGLMNTEAFF.

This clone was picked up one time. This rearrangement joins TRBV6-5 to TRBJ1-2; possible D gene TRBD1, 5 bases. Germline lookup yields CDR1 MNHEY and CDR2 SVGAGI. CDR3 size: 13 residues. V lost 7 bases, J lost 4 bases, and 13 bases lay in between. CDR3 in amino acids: CASNAGGSYGYTF. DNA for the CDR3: TGTGCCAGCAATGCCGGGGGGAGCTATGGCTACACCTTC.

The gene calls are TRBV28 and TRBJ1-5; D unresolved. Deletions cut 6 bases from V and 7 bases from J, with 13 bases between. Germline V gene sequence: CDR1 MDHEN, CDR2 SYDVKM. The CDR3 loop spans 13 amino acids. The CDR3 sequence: CASRLNLEQPQHF. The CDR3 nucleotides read TGTGCCAGCAGACTAAATCTAGAGCAGCCCCAGCATTTT.

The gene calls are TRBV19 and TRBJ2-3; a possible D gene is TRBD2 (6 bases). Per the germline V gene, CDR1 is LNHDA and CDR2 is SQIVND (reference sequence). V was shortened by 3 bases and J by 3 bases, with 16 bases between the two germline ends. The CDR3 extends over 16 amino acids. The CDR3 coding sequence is TGTGCCAGTAGTATCAATGGCGCGGGATTAACAGATACGCAGTATTTT. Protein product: CASSINGAGLTDTQYF.

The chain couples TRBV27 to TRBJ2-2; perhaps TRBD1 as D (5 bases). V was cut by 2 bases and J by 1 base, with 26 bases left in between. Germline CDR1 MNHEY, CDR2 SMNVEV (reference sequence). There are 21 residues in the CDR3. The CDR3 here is CASSLPPPGGDRVGNTGELFF. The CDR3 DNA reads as TGTGCCAGCAGTTTACCTCCGCCGGGTGGAGACAGAGTGGGGAACACCGGGGAGCTGTTTTTT.

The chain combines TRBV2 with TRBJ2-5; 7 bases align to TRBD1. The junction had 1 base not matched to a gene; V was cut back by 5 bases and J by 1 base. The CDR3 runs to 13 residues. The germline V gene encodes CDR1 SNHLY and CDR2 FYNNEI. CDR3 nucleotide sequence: TGTGCCAGCAGTAGGACAGGCCAAGAGACCCAGTACTTC. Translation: CASSRTGQETQYF.

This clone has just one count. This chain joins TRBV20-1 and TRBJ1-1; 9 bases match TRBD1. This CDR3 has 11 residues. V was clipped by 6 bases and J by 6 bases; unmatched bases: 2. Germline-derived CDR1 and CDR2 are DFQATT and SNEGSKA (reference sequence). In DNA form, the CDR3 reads TGCAGTGCAAGACAGGGGGCTGAAGCTTTCTTT. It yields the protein CSARQGAEAFF.

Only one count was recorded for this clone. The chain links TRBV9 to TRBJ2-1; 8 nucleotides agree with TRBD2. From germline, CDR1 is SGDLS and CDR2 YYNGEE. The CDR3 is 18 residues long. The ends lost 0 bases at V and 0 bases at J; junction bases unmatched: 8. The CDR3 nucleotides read TGTGCCAGCAGCGTAGCGGGAGTAGCGGGAAGCTCCTACAATGAGCAGTTCTTC. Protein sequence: CASSVAGVAGSSYNEQFF.

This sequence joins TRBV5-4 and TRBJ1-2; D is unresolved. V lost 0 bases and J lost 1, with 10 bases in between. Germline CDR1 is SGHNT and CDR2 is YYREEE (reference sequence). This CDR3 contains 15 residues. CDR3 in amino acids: CASSLGRTDNYGYTF. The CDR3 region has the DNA TGTGCCAGCAGCTTGGGGAGGACTGATAACTATGGCTACACCTTC.

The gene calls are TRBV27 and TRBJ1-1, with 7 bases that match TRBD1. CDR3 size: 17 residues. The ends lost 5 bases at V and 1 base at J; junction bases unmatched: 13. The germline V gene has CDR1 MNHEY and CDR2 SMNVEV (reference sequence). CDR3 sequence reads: CASSATRPQGWNTEAFF. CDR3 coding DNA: TGTGCCAGCAGTGCTACCAGACCACAGGGGTGGAACACTGAAGCTTTCTTT.

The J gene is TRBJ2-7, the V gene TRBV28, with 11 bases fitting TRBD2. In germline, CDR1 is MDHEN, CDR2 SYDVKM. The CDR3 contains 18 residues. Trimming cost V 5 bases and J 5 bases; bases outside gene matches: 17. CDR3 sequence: CASSLIPRKLAGVNEQYF. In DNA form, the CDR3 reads TGTGCCAGCAGTCTTATCCCTAGGAAACTAGCGGGAGTTAACGAGCAGTACTTC.

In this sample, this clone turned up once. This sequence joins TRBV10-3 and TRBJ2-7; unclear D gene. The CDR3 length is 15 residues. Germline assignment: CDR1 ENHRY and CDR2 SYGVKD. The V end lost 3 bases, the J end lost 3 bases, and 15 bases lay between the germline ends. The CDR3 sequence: CAISDQTQDYYEQYF. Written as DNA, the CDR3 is TGTGCCATCAGTGACCAAACCCAGGATTACTACGAGCAGTACTTC.